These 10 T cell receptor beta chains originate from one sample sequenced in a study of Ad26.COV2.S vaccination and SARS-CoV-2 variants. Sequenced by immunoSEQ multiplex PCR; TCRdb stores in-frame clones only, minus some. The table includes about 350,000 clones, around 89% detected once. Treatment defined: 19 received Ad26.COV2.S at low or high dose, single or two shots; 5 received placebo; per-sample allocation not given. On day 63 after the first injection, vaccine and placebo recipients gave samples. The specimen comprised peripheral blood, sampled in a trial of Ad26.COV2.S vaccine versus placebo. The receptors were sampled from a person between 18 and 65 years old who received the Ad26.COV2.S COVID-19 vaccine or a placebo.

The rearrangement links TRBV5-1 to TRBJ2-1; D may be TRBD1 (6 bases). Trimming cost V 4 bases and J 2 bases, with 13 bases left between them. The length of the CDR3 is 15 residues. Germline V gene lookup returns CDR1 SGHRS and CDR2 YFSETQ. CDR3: CASSRTGQAYNEQFF. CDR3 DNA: TGCGCCAGCAGCAGGACGGGACAAGCCTACAATGAGCAGTTCTTC. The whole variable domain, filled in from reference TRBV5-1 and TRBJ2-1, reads KAGVTQTPRYLIKTRGQQVTLSCSPISGHRSVSWYQQTPGQGLQFLFEYFSETQRNKGNFPGRFSGRQFSNSRSEMNVSTLELGDSALYLCASSRTGQAYNEQFFGPGTRLTVL.

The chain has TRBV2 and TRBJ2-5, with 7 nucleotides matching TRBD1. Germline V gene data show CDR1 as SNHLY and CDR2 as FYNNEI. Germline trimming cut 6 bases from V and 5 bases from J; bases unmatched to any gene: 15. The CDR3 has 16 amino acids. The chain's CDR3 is CASSALTGTEGETQYF. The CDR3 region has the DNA TGTGCCAGCAGCGCCCTCACCGGGACAGAAGGGGAGACCCAGTACTTC.

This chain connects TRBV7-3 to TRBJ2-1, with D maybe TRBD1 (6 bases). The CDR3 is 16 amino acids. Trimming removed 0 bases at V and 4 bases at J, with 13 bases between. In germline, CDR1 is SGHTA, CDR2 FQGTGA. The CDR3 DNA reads TGTGCCAGCAGCTTAACATCCAGGGGAACTTACAATGAGCAGTTCTTC. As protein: CASSLTSRGTYNEQFF.

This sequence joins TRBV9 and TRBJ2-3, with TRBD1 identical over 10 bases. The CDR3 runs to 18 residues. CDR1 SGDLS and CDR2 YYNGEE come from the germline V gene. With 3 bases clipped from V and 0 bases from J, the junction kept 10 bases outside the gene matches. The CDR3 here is CASSGGQGVDWSTDTQYF. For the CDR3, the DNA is TGTGCCAGCAGCGGAGGACAGGGGGTTGATTGGAGCACAGATACGCAGTATTTT.

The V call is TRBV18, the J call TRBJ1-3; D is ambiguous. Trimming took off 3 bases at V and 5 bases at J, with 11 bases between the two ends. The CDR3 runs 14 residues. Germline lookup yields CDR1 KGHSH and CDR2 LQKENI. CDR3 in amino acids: CASSPGIARNTIYF. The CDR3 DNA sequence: TGTGCCAGCTCACCGGGAATAGCCCGAAACACCATATATTTT. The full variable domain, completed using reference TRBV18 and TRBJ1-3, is NAGVMQNPRHLVRRRGQEARLRCSPMKGHSHVYWYRQLPEEGLKFMVYLQKENIIDESGMPKERFSAEFPKEGPSILRIQQVVRGDSAAYFCASSPGIARNTIYFGEGSWLTVV.

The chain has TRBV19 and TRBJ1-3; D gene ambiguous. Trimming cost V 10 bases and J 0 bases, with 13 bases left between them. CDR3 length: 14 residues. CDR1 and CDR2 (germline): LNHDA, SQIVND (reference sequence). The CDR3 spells CATGRSISGNTIYF. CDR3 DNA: TGTGCCACAGGAAGATCAATCTCTGGAAACACCATATATTTT.

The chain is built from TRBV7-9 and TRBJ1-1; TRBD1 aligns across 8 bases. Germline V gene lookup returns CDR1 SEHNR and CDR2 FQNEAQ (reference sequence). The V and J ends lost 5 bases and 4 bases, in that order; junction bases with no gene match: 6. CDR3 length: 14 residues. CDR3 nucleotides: TGTGCCAGCAGCCCAGGGGGCAGGGGCACTGAAGCTTTCTTT. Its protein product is CASSPGGRGTEAFF.

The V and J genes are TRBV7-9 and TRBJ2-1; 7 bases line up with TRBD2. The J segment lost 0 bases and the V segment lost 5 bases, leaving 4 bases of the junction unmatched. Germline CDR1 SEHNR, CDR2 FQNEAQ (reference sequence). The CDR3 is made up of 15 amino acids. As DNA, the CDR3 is TGTGCCAGCAGCCCGGGACTACACTCCTACAATGAGCAGTTCTTC. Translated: CASSPGLHSYNEQFF.

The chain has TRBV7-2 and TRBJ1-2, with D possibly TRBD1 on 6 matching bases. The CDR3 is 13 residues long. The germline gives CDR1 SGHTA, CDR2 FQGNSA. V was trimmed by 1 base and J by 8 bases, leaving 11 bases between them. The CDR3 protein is CASSLDREGGYTF. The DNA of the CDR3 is TGTGCCAGCAGCTTAGACAGGGAGGGAGGCTACACCTTC. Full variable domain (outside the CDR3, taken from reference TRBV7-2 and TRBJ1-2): GAGVSQSPSNKVTEKGKDVELRCDPISGHTALYWYRQSLGQGLEFLIYFQGNSAPDKSGLPSDRFSAERTGGSVSTLTIQRTQQEDSAVYLCASSLDREGGYTFGSGTRLTVV.

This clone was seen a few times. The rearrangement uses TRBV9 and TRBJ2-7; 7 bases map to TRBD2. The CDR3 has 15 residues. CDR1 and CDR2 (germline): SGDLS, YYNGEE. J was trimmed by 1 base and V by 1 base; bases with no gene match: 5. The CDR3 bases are TGTGCCAGCAGCGTAACTTCGGGGGGTTCCTACGAGCAGTACTTC. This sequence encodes CASSVTSGGSYEQYF. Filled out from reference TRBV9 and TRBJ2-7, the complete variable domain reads DSGVTQTPKHLITATGQRVTLRCSPRSGDLSVYWYQQSLDQGLQFLIQYYNGEERAKGNILERFSAQQFPDLHSELNLSSLELGDSALYFCASSVTSGGSYEQYFGPGTRLTVT.